What follows are 7 T cell receptor beta chains derived from one specimen sequenced in a study of T cells in Graves' hyperthyroidism and ophthalmopathy (dated by TCRdb to about 2019). The library came from multiplex PCR. Sequencing used an Illumina HiSeq 2000. The TCR beta CDR3 regions were amplified from the RNA transcripts. The TCR CDR3 was subjected to a first round of RT-PCR using the HTBI primer set and the Qiagen OneStep RT-PCR kit. Starting from the raw public reads, TCRdb applied fastp trimming at Q25, assembled clones with MiXCR and retained in-frame beta chains. Each CDR3 protein appears once, grouped with its most common genes and DNA. The sample yields 450,000 to 500,000 distinct CDR3 sequences; approximately 22% were counted once. Around 50% of the sample lies in the top ten. Sequencing was done on a sample of blood. The receptors originated from a woman in her seventies with Graves' ophthalmopathy.

This clonotype was observed a handful of times. The rearrangement joins TRBV6-5 to TRBJ2-1, with 15 bases lining up with TRBD2. Unmatched junction bases numbered 5, after V lost 4 bases and J lost 7 bases. The germline gives CDR1 MNHEY, CDR2 SVGAGI. This CDR3 comprises 16 residues. CDR3 sequence reads: CASSSGLAGGLNEQFF. The CDR3 bases are TGTGCCAGCAGTTCGGGACTAGCGGGGGGTCTGAATGAGCAGTTCTTC.

This clonotype was picked up a small number of times. This chain joins TRBV6-2 or TRBV6-3 and TRBJ2-5, with 9 bases that match TRBD2. This CDR3 spans 15 amino acids. Germline CDR1 reads MNHEY; CDR2 reads SVGEGT. J lost 5 bases, V lost 7 bases, and 11 bases had no gene match. This CDR3 is CASKKIAGVFETQYF. CDR3 in DNA: TGTGCCAGCAAAAAAATAGCGGGAGTCTTCGAGACCCAGTACTTC.

This clonotype was detected a few times. V gene TRBV6-9 combines with J gene TRBJ1-4; tentative D call: TRBD1 (6 bases). The V gene lost 4 bases and the J gene lost 10 bases, with 19 bases spanning the gap. Germline assignment: CDR1 MNHGY and CDR2 SVAAGI. CDR3 length: 15 amino acids. The CDR3 coding sequence is TGTGCCAGCAGTTCACCCAGGGGACGGCTTGGAAAACTGTTTTTT. Translation: CASSSPRGRLGKLFF.

This clonotype was counted only a few times. In nucleotides, the CDR3 is TGTGCCAGCAGTGAAACAGGGGACAATGAGCAGTTCTTC. Translating gives CASSETGDNEQFF. This sequence joins TRBV25-1 and TRBJ2-1, with 7 bases lining up with TRBD1. Germline CDR1 is MGHDK and CDR2 is SYGVNS. V lost 2 bases to trimming and J lost 5 bases; unmatched junction nucleotides: 0. The CDR3 is 13 residues long. The complete variable domain, with remaining parts taken from reference TRBV25-1 and TRBJ2-1, reads EADIYQTPRYLVIGTGKKITLECSQTMGHDKMYWYQQDPGMELHLIHYSYGVNSTEKGDLSSESTVSRIRTEHFPLTLESARPSHTSQYLCASSETGDNEQFFGPGTRLTVL.

The genes are TRBV19 and TRBJ2-2; possible D gene TRBD2, 5 bases. The CDR3 is 15 amino acids. The germline V gene encodes CDR1 LNHDA and CDR2 SQIVND (reference sequence). V was cut by 4 bases and J by 5 bases, with 14 bases left in between. CDR3 residues: CASSSHSGNTGELFF. For the CDR3, the DNA is TGTGCCAGTAGTAGCCATTCGGGGAATACCGGGGAGCTGTTTTTT.

This clonotype was counted between two and nine times. The chain uses TRBV7-2 and TRBJ2-6, with D unresolved. The germline V gene has CDR1 SGHTA and CDR2 FQGNSA. V lost 5 bases and J 11 bases, leaving 13 bases between the germline ends. CDR3 length: 13 amino acids. CDR3 loop: CASSPSTEYVLTF. CDR3 coding DNA: TGTGCCAGCAGCCCGTCGACGGAATACGTCCTGACTTTC.

This clonotype was picked up a small number of times. The chain carries TRBV19 and TRBJ1-5; 8 bases line up with TRBD1. Trimming at V came to 3 bases and at J to 0 bases, leaving 10 bases not matched to a gene. Germline-derived CDR1 and CDR2 are LNHDA and SQIVND (reference sequence). The CDR3 contains 18 residues. CDR3 protein: CASSIPWDRRGSNQPQHF. Written as DNA, the CDR3 is TGTGCCAGTAGTATCCCCTGGGACAGGCGGGGTAGCAATCAGCCCCAGCATTTT. The full variable domain, its missing parts supplied by reference TRBV19 and TRBJ1-5, is DGGITQSPKYLFRKEGQNVTLSCEQNLNHDAMYWYRQDPGQGLRLIYYSQIVNDFQKGDIAEGYSVSREKKESFPLTVTSAQKNPTAFYLCASSIPWDRRGSNQPQHFGDGTRLSIL.